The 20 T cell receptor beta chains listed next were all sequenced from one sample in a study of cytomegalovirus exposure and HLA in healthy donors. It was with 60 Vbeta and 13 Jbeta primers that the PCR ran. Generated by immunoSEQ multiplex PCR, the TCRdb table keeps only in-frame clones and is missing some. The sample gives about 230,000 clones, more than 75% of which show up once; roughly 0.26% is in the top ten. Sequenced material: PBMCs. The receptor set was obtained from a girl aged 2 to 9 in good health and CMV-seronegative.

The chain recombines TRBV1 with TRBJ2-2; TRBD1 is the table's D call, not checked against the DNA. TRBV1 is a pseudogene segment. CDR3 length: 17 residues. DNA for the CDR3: TGCACCAGCAGCCAACGAACTTACAGGGGCAACGCCGGGGAGCTGTTTTTT. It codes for CTSSQRTYRGNAGELFF.

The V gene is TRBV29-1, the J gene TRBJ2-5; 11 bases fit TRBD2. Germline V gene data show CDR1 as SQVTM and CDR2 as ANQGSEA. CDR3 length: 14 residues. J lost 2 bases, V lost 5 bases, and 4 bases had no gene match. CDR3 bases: TGCAGCGTTTTCGGGACTAGCGGACAAGAGACCCAGTACTTC. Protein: CSVFGTSGQETQYF.

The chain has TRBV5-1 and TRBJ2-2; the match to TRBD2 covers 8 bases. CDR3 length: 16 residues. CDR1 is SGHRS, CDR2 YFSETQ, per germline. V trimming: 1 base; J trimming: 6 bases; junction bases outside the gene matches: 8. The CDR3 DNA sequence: TGCGCCAGCAGCTTGAAGCGGGAGTTGTCCCCCGGGGAGCTGTTTTTT. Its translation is CASSLKRELSPGELFF.

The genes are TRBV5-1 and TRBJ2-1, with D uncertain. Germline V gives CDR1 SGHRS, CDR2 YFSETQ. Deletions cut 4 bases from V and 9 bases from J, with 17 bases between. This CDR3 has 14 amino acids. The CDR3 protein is CASSDTNSGGEQFF. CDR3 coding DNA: TGCGCCAGCAGCGATACTAACTCCGGTGGTGAGCAGTTCTTC.

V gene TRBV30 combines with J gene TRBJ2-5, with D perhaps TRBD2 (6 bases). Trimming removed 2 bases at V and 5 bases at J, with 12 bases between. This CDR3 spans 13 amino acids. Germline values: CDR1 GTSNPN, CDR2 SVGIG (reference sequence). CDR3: CAWSYGSQETQYF. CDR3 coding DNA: TGTGCCTGGAGTTACGGGAGTCAGGAGACCCAGTACTTC.

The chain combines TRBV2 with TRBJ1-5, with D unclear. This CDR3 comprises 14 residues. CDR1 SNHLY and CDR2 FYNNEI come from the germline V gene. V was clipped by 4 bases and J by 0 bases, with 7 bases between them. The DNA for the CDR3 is TGTGCCAGCAGTGCGACGGGTAGCAATCAGCCCCAGCATTTT. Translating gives CASSATGSNQPQHF.

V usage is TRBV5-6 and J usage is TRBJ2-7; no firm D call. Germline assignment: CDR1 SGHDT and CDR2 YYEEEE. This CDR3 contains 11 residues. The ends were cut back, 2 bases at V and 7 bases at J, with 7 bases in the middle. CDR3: CASSFEWEQYF. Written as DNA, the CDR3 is TGTGCCAGCAGCTTCGAGTGGGAGCAGTACTTC.

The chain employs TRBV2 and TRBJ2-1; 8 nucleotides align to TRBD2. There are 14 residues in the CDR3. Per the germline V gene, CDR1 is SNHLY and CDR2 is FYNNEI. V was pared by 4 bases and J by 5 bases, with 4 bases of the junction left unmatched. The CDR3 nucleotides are TGTGCCAGCAGTGTTAGCGGGGCCAACAATGAGCAGTTCTTC. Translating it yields CASSVSGANNEQFF.

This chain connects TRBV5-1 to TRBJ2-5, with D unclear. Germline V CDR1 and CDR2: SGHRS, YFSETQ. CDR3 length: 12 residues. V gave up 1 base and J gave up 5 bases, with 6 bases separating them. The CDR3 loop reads CASSLLPETQYF. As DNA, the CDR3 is TGCGCCAGCAGCTTGCTCCCGGAGACCCAGTACTTC. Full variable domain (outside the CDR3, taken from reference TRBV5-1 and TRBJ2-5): KAGVTQTPRYLIKTRGQQVTLSCSPISGHRSVSWYQQTPGQGLQFLFEYFSETQRNKGNFPGRFSGRQFSNSRSEMNVSTLELGDSALYLCASSLLPETQYFGPGTRLLVL.

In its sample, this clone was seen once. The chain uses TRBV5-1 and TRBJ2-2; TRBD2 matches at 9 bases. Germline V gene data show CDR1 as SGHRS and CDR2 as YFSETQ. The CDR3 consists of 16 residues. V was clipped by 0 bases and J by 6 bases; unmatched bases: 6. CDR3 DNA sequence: TGCGCCAGCAGCTTGGAAGCGGGAGGTCGATCCGGGGAGCTGTTTTTT. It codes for CASSLEAGGRSGELFF.

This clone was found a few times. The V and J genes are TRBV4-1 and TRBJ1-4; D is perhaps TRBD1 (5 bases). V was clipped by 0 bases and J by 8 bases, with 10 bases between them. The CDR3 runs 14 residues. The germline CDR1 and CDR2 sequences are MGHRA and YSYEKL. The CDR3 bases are TGCGCCAGCAGCCAAGATCCAGGGTCAGAAAAACTGTTTTTT. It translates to CASSQDPGSEKLFF.

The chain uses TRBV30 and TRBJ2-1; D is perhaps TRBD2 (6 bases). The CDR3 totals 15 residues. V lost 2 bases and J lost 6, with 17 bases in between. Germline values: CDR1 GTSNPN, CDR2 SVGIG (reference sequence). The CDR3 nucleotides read TGTGCCTGGAGTCCTTACCTGACTAGACGCAATGAGCAGTTCTTC. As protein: CAWSPYLTRRNEQFF.

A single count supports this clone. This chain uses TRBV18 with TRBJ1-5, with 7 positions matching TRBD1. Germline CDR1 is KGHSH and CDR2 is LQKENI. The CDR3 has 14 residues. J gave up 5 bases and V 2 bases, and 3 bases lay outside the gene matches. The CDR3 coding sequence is TGTGCCAGCTCACCAACGCAGGGGGATCAGCCCCAGCATTTT. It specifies CASSPTQGDQPQHF. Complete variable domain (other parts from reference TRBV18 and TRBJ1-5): NAGVMQNPRHLVRRRGQEARLRCSPMKGHSHVYWYRQLPEEGLKFMVYLQKENIIDESGMPKERFSAEFPKEGPSILRIQQVVRGDSAAYFCASSPTQGDQPQHFGDGTRLSIL.

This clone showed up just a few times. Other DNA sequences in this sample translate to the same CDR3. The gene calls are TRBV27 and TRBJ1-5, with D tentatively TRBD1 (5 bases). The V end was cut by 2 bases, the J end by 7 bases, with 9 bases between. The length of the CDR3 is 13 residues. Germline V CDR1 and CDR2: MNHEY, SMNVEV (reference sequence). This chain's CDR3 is CASSLGGVQPQHF. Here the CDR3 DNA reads TGTGCCAGCAGTTTAGGAGGGGTCCAGCCCCAGCATTTT.

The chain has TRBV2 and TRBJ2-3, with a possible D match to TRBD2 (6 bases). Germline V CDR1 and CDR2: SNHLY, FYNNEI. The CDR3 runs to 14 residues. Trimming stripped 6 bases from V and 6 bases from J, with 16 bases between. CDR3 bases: TGTGCCAGCAGCCTTGGGGGGTCTTCGGATACGCAGTATTTT. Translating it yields CASSLGGSSDTQYF.

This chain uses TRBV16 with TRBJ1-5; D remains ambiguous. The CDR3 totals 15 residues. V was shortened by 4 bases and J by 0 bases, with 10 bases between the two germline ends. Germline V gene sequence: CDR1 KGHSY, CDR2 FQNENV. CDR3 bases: TGTGCCAGCAGCCCCCGCGGGAATAGCAATCAGCCCCAGCATTTT. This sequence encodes CASSPRGNSNQPQHF.

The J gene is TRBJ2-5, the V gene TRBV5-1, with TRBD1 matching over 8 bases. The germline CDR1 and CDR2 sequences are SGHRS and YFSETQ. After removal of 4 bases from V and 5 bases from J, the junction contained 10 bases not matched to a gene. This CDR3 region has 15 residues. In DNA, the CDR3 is TGCGCCAGCAGCACCCGGACAGGGCTGGGGGAGACCCAGTACTTC. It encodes CASSTRTGLGETQYF.

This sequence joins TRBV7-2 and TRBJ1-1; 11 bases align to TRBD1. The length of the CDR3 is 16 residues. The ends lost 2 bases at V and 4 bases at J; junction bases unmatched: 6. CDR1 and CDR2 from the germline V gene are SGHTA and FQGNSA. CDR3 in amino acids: CASSLTGTGGGTEAFF. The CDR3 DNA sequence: TGTGCCAGCAGCTTAACAGGGACAGGGGGTGGCACTGAAGCTTTCTTT. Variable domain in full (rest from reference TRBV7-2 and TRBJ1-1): GAGVSQSPSNKVTEKGKDVELRCDPISGHTALYWYRQSLGQGLEFLIYFQGNSAPDKSGLPSDRFSAERTGGSVSTLTIQRTQQEDSAVYLCASSLTGTGGGTEAFFGQGTRLTVV.

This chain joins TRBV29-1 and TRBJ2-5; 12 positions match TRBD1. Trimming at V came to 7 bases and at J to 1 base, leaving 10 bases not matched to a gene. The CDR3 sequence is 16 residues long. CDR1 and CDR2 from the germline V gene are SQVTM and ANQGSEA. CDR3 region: CSGATGTGGLQETQYF. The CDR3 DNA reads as TGCAGCGGAGCAACCGGGACAGGGGGCCTCCAAGAGACCCAGTACTTC.

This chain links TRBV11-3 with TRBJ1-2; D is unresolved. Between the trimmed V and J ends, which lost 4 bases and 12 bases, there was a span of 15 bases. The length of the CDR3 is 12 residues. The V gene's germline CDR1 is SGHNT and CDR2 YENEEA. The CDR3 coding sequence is TGTGCCAGCAGCTCGCCGGGTGGAGGCCACACCTTC. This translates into CASSSPGGGHTF. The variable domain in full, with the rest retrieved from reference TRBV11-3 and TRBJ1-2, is EAGVVQSPRYKIIEKKQPVAFWCNPISGHNTLYWYLQNLGQGPELLIRYENEEAVDDSQLPKDRFSAERLKGVDSTLKIQPAELGDSAVYLCASSSPGGGHTFGSGTRLTVV.